This T cell receptor beta chain is from a study of cytomegalovirus exposure and HLA in healthy donors (dated by TCRdb to the late 2010s). Regarding the study in general: The 666 repertoires of the first cohort and the roughly 120 validation repertoires were produced on the same platform, according to a later analysis. The study aimed to test whether signatures of past pathogen exposure could be identified by cataloging public T cell receptors. In addition to the first cohort of approximately 650 subjects, a separate validation cohort of approximately 110 different subjects was used. The study combined high-throughput TCR immunosequencing, statistical association of individual TCRs with disease status, and machine learning to predict cytomegalovirus infection status. Study-level results and caveats: In vitro tests confirmed that a few of the cytomegalovirus-associated TCR beta chains recognize cytomegalovirus antigens. The classifier was reported to diagnose cytomegalovirus status with high specificity and sensitivity in both the original cohort and the validation cohort. The authors suggested that the approach could potentially be generalized to other disease states and immunological phenotypes. In the study, some 160 TCR beta chains were listed as associated with cytomegalovirus. While some public TCRs were present in many individuals, most TCR sequences turned up only very rarely across donors. Of the cluster scores, around 95% were above 0 in a later analysis, which found that TCRs clustered in the first cohort also tended to co-occur in the 120 validation repertoires. A later analysis lacked HLA typing for the validation cohort, so it scored co-occurrence in that cohort across all 120 repertoires.

The CDR3 covers 14 residues, taking in both the cysteine and the phenylalanine. Only the CDR3 region is kept as DNA, spanning 42 bases read in frame from base 1. The germline V gene (reference sequence) sets CDR1 to MNHEY and CDR2 to SMNVEV. V is shortened by 0 bases, J by 6 bases, and the region joining them spans 9 bases. Of note for this clone: Its antigen is currently not known. Within one base of it there is no much larger clone, and no base qualities were kept.

The method was the immunoSEQ multiplex PCR assay. Per the original workflow: To diagnose cytomegalovirus status from the catalog of TCR beta chain sequences, a statistical classification framework was built. TCRdb re-hosts the immuneACCESS table, in-frame sequences only. Its copies lack some clones; in the studies checked, an unresolved V gene accounts for under half of them, and the cause for the rest is not known. V, J and clone size reflect that table, while D and trimming were determined from the DNA. Recorded for this sample are around 71,000 clones; 85% to 95% of them occurred a single time. The ten largest clones represent approximately 1.3% of the sample. Donors formed part of the validation cohort, which comprised 120 subjects and was distinct from the first cohort of over 500 subjects.

Sample: PBMCs. The chain was built from TRBV27 and TRBJ2-1; perhaps TRBD2 is the D gene, with 5 bases matching. This clonotype was sampled from a young man in good health and CMV-seropositive. The DNA sequence is as follows: TGTGCCAGCAGTTTATCGAGGGTAGCCAATGAGCAGTTCTTC. It specifies CASSLSRVANEQFF.